The 5 T cell receptor beta chains given below trace back to one sample, sequenced in a study of beta chain features in type 1 diabetes. Investigators reverse transcribed all isolated RNA, so they sequenced expressed TCRB transcripts. Using immunoSEQ multiplex PCR, the repertoire was profiled, and TCRdb retains in-frame clones only, with some absent. The sample records hundreds of thousands of clones, roughly 15% being singletons. Sequenced material: central memory CD4+ T cells from blood. These receptors were collected from a young man in good health.

This clone was seen only a few times. The chain couples TRBV27 to TRBJ2-5, with a tentative D call TRBD2 (6 bases). Trimming took 4 bases from V and 1 from J, leaving 16 bases between them. The germline V gene encodes CDR1 MNHEY and CDR2 SMNVEV (reference sequence). The CDR3 length is 16 residues. The CDR3 is CASSSLWGGGQETQYF. The CDR3 bases are TGTGCCAGCAGTTCCCTGTGGGGAGGAGGCCAAGAGACCCAGTACTTC.

The chain has TRBV5-6 and TRBJ2-5; D assignment may be TRBD1 or TRBD2 (5 bases each). V dropped 7 bases and J dropped 5 bases, with 18 bases sitting between them. The germline gives CDR1 SGHDT, CDR2 YYEEEE. The CDR3 has 14 residues. CDR3 nucleotides: TGTGCCAGCCGGTTGAGGGGCAGGGAGGAGACCCAGTACTTC. It encodes CASRLRGREETQYF.

J is TRBJ2-7 and V is TRBV27; TRBD1 matches at 8 bases. V trimming: 3 bases; J trimming: 2 bases; junction bases outside the gene matches: 6. Germline V lookup: CDR1 MNHEY, CDR2 SMNVEV (reference sequence). The CDR3 totals 15 residues. The CDR3, as DNA: TGTGCCAGCAGTTTGAAAGGACAGGGCCCCTACGAGCAGTACGTC. This codes for CASSLKGQGPYEQYV.

This clone was counted between two and nine times. This chain connects TRBV5-8 to TRBJ1-1; D ambiguous. The length of the CDR3 is 14 residues. V was cut by 2 bases and J by 4 bases, with 12 bases left in between. Germline V gene data show CDR1 as SGHTS and CDR2 as YDEGEE. CDR3 sequence: CASSFLRGSTEAFF. CDR3 DNA: TGTGCCAGCAGCTTCCTGCGGGGTAGCACTGAAGCTTTCTTT. Full variable domain (outside the CDR3, taken from reference TRBV5-8 and TRBJ1-1): EAGVTQSPTHLIKTRGQQATLRCSPISGHTSVYWYQQALGLGLQFLLWYDEGEERNRGNFPPRFSGRQFPNYSSELNVNALELEDSALYLCASSFLRGSTEAFFGQGTRLTVV.

As concerns this clone: Other DNA sequences in the sample encode the same CDR3. J is TRBJ1-2 and V is TRBV18, with unresolved D. Germline CDR1 KGHSH, CDR2 LQKENI. V lost 2 bases and J 4 bases, leaving 8 bases between the germline ends. CDR3 size: 13 residues. The CDR3 sequence is CASSPDGTYGYTF. CDR3 coding DNA: TGTGCCAGCTCACCAGACGGAACCTATGGCTACACCTTC.